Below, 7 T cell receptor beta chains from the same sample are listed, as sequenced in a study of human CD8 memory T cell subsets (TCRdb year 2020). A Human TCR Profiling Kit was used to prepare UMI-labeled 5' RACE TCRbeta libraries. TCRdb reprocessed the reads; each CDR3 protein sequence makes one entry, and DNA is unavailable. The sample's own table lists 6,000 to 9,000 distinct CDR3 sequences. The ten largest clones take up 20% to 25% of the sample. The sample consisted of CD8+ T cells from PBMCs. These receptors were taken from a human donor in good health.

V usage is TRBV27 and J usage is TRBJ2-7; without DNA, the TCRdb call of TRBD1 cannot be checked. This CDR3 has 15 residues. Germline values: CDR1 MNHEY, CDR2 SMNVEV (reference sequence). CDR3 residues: CASNPAAGLSYEQYF.

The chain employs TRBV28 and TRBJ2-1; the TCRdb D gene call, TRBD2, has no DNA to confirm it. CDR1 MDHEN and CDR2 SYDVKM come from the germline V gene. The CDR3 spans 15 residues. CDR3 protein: CASSFVAGGYNEQFF. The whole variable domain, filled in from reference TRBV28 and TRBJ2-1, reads DVKVTQSSRYLVKRTGEKVFLECVQDMDHENMFWYRQDPGLGLRLIYFSYDVKMKEKGDIPEGYSVSREKKERFSLILESASTNQTSMYLCASSFVAGGYNEQFFGPGTRLTVL.

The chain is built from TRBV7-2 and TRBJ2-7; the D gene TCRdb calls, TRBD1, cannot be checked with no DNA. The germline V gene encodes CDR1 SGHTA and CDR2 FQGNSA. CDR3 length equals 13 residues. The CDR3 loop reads CASSRWGEDEQYF. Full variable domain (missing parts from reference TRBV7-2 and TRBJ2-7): GAGVSQSPSNKVTEKGKDVELRCDPISGHTALYWYRQSLGQGLEFLIYFQGNSAPDKSGLPSDRFSAERTGGSVSTLTIQRTQQEDSAVYLCASSRWGEDEQYFGPGTRLTVT.

The chain's CDR3 is CSVAQGEVGELFF. The chain recombines TRBV29-1 with TRBJ2-2; checking the TCRdb D call of TRBD1 is not possible without DNA. The CDR3 is 13 amino acids. Germline V gives CDR1 SQVTM, CDR2 ANQGSEA.

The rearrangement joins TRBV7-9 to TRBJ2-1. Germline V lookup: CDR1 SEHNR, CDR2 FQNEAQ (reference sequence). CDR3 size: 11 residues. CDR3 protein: CASSLAYEQFF.

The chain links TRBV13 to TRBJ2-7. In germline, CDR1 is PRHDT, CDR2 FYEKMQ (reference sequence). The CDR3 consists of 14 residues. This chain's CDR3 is CASSRRGRSYEQYF. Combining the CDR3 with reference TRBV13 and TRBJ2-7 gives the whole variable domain AAGVIQSPRHLIKEKRETATLKCYPIPRHDTVYWYQQGPGQDPQFLISFYEKMQSDKGSIPDRFSAQQFSDYHSELNMSSLELGDSALYFCASSRRGRSYEQYFGPGTRLTVT.

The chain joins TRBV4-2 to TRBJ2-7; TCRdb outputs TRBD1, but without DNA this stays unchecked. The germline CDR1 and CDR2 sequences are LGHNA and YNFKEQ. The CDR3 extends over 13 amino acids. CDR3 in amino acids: CASSQTGMYEQYF.